A selection of T cell receptor beta chains follows, all from one sample in a study of identical twins. One entry per CDR3 protein results from TCRdb running MiXCR on the 5' RACE reads. The sample holds approximately 890,000 distinct CDR3 sequences; 12% are singletons and the top ten take 1.5% to 2%. The same sample was also used in a study of yellow fever vaccine responses in identical twins.

The sequenced sample was PBMCs. These receptor sequences come from a woman between 18 and 29 years old in good health. CDR3s leave out the opening cysteine and the closing phenylalanine or tryptophan. Fields, in order: D gene, V gene, J gene, CDR3 protein. D genes are given only for firm matches.

NA	TRBV28	TRBJ1-5	ASREVGSPQPQH
TRBD2	TRBV20-1	TRBJ2-4	SAGLDVAKNIQY
NA	TRBV7-9	TRBJ2-5	ASSVMGDGGETQY
TRBD1	TRBV12-3/TRBV12-4	TRBJ1-4	AITLDRADEKLF
NA	TRBV10-3	TRBJ2-1	AISAAGDEQF
NA	TRBV29-1	TRBJ2-1	SVEDYNEQF
TRBD2	TRBV5-1	TRBJ2-5	ASSLVLAGRGETQY
TRBD1	TRBV12-3/TRBV12-4	TRBJ1-5	ASRRQGAAQPQH
NA	TRBV7-9	TRBJ2-3	ASTAYSTDTQY
TRBD1	TRBV20-1	TRBJ1-1	SAKKTGRDTEAF
TRBD1	TRBV12-3/TRBV12-4	TRBJ1-2	ASSSLTGGIYGYT